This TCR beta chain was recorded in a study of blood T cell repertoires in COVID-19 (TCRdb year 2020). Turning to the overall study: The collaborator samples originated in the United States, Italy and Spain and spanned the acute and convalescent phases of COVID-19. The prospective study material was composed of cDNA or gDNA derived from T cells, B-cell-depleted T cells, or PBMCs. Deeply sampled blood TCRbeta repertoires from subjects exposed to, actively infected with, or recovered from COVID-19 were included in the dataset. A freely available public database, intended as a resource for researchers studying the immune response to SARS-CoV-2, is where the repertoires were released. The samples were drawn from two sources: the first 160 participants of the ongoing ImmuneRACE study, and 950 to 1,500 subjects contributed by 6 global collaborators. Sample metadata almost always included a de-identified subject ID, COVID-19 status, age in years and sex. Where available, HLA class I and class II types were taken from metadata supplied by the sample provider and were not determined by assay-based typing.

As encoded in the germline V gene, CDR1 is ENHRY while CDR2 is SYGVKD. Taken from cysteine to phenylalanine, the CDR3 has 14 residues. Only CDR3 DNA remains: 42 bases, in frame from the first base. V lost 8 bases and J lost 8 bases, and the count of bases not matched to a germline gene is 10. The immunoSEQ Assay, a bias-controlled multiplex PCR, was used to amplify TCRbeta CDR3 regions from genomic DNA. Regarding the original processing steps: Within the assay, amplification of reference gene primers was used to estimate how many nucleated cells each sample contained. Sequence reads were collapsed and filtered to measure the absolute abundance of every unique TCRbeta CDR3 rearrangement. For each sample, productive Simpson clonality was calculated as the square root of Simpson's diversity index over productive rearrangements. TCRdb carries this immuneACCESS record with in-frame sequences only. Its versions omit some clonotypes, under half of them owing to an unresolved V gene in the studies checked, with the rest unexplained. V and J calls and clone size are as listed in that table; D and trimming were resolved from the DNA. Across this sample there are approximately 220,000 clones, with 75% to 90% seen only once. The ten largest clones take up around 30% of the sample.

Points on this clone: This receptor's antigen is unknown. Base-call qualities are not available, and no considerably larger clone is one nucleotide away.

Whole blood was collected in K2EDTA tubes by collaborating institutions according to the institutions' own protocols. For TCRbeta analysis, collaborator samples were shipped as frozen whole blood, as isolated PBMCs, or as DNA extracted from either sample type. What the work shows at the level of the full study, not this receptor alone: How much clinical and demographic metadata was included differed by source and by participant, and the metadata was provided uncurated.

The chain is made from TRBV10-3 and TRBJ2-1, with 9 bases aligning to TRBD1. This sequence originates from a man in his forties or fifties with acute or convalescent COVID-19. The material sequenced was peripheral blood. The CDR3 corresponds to CAISPGQGGDEQFF. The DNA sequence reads TGTGCCATCTCCCCGGGACAGGGCGGAGATGAGCAGTTCTTC.